The following is a T cell receptor (beta chain) sequence with its context. V was clipped by 7 bases and J by 0 bases, with 13 bases between them. Germline lookup yields CDR1 MNHEY and CDR2 SVGAGI. This CDR3 comprises 14 residues. These data belong to a study of blood T cells in healthy people across ages. Primers used in a second PCR of about 6 to 11 cycles were a sample-barcoded 5' primer and a J-beta primer mix. TCRdb reanalysed the 5' RACE reads using MiXCR and keeps one entry per CDR3 protein. The data show around 710,000 distinct CDR3 sequences, 43% seen once. The sequence was collected from a woman in her fifties or sixties in good health. Sequencing was carried out using blood. V is TRBV6-5 and J is TRBJ2-7, with D perhaps given as TRBD1 or TRBD2 (6 bases each). CDR3 nucleotide sequence: TGTGCCAGCACCAAGGGGGGTCCCTCCTACGAGCAGTACTTC. Translation gives CASTKGGPSYEQYF.